Shown below are 28 T cell receptor beta chains from a single sample sequenced in a study of shared clonotypes between healthy human individuals. Using immunoSEQ multiplex PCR, the repertoire was profiled, and TCRdb retains in-frame clones only, with some absent. The sample carries some 2,000,000 clones, approximately 94% recorded once. Sequencing was done on a sample of naive CD4+ T cells sorted from blood. Indicated subset: CD45RA+ positively selected. These receptors originate from a man between 18 and 29 years old in good health.

The genes are TRBV5-5 and TRBJ1-2, with D possibly TRBD1 on 6 matching bases. Germline V gene lookup returns CDR1 SGHKS and CDR2 YYEKEE (reference sequence). With 2 bases removed from V and 8 bases from J, the gap between germline ends came to 13 bases. This CDR3 is built from 13 residues. The CDR3 DNA sequence: TGTGCCAGCAGCTTACAGGGCCCCTTCGGCTACACCTTC. Translation gives CASSLQGPFGYTF. The variable domain in full, completed from reference TRBV5-5 and TRBJ1-2, reads DAGVTQSPTHLIKTRGQQVTLRCSPISGHKSVSWYQQVLGQGPQFIFQYYEKEERGRGNFPDRFSARQFPNYSSELNVNALLLGDSALYLCASSLQGPFGYTFGSGTRLTVV.

The genes are TRBV7-8 and TRBJ2-1, with a possible D match to TRBD1 (5 bases). This CDR3 region has 15 residues. V lost 1 base to trimming and J lost 7 bases, with 14 bases between them. Germline CDR1 and CDR2: SGHVS and FQNEAQ. The CDR3 loop is CASSLVMAGWNEQFF. CDR3 bases: TGTGCCAGCAGCTTAGTAATGGCAGGGTGGAATGAGCAGTTCTTC.

The genes are TRBV6-1 and TRBJ2-7; 7 bases agree with TRBD1. This CDR3 contains 16 residues. CDR1 and CDR2 from the germline V gene are MNHNS and SASEGT. Trimming removed 4 bases from V and 4 bases from J; junction bases left unmatched: 13. The DNA for the CDR3 is TGTGCCAGCAGTGGACGAACCGGGACAGCCTCTTACGAGCAGTACTTC. This sequence encodes CASSGRTGTASYEQYF.

V and J are TRBV11-1 and TRBJ2-7, with TRBD2 matching 14 bases. The CDR3 length is 17 residues. V lost 5 bases and J lost 5; bases outside the gene matches: 11. Germline CDR1 is SGHAT and CDR2 is FQDESV (reference sequence). The chain's CDR3 is CASSLTSGGAGPHEQYF. As DNA, the CDR3 is TGTGCCAGCAGCCTGACTAGCGGGGGGGCAGGTCCCCACGAGCAGTACTTC.

This chain uses TRBV6-5 with TRBJ2-7; unclear D gene. This CDR3 is 14 amino acids long. The germline CDR1 and CDR2 sequences are MNHEY and SVGAGI. Trimming took 5 bases from V and 3 from J, leaving 14 bases between them. The CDR3 region is CASSQPGSNYEQYF. CDR3 DNA: TGTGCCAGCAGTCAACCAGGTTCTAACTACGAGCAGTACTTC.

This chain connects TRBV6-6 to TRBJ2-7; 10 bases fit TRBD2. CDR1 and CDR2 from the germline V gene are MNHNY and SVGAGI (reference sequence). The CDR3 runs to 16 residues. Trimming at V came to 0 bases and at J to 0 bases, leaving 2 bases not matched to a gene. Here the CDR3 reads CASSYSGLADSYEQYF. DNA of the CDR3: TGTGCCAGCAGTTACTCAGGACTAGCGGACTCCTACGAGCAGTACTTC.

Points on this clone: Other DNA sequences in the sample encode the same CDR3. This chain joins TRBV10-3 and TRBJ2-1, with TRBD2 identical over 13 bases. The CDR3 contains 15 residues. Germline trimming cut 5 bases from V and 6 bases from J; bases unmatched to any gene: 4. The germline V gene encodes CDR1 ENHRY and CDR2 SYGVKD. The CDR3 here is CAISPLAGGINEQFF. CDR3 bases: TGTGCCATCAGTCCACTAGCGGGAGGGATCAATGAGCAGTTCTTC.

The chain recombines TRBV18 with TRBJ1-2; D ambiguous. Germline-derived CDR1 and CDR2 are KGHSH and LQKENI. With 5 bases removed from V and 1 base from J, the gap between germline ends came to 11 bases. This CDR3 spans 14 amino acids. The DNA for the CDR3 is TGTGCCAGCTCATTTAGCCGAGATAACTATGGCTACACCTTC. It translates to CASSFSRDNYGYTF.

The chain recombines TRBV6-1 with TRBJ2-6; D ambiguous. The germline V and J ends were trimmed by 6 bases and 0 bases, with 9 bases remaining between them. Germline-derived CDR1 and CDR2 are MNHNS and SASEGT. CDR3 length: 15 residues. The CDR3 nucleotides are TGTGCCAGCAGGCCTACTTACTCTGGGGCCAACGTCCTGACTTTC. The encoded protein is CASRPTYSGANVLTF.

The rearrangement uses TRBV6-1 and TRBJ2-5; 8 nucleotides line up with TRBD1. The CDR3 has 15 amino acids. From germline, CDR1 is MNHNS and CDR2 SASEGT. The ends lost 5 bases at V and 5 bases at J; junction bases unmatched: 10. This CDR3 is CASSNPGTGGETQYF. For the CDR3, the DNA is TGTGCCAGCAGTAACCCCGGGACAGGTGGTGAGACCCAGTACTTC.

With respect to this clone: Other DNA variants within this sample encode the same CDR3. The genes are TRBV4-1 and TRBJ2-5; D ambiguous. Germline lookup yields CDR1 MGHRA and CDR2 YSYEKL. The CDR3 runs 13 residues. V was pared by 1 base and J by 5 bases, with 8 bases between. The CDR3 bases are TGCGCCAGCAGCCAAGTCCTTGGGGAGACCCAGTACTTC. Translated: CASSQVLGETQYF.

This sequence joins TRBV10-1 and TRBJ2-3; unclear D gene. This CDR3 region has 13 residues. The V end lost 4 bases, the J end lost 6 bases, and 11 bases lay between the germline ends. The germline V gene has CDR1 WNHNN and CDR2 SYGVQD (reference sequence). The CDR3 spells CASSVHVGDTQYF. DNA of the CDR3: TGCGCCAGCAGTGTCCACGTAGGGGATACGCAGTATTTT.

The DNA for the CDR3 is TGTGCCAGCTCTCCTGCCGTGGTAGCAGAGACCCAGTACTTC. Translating it yields CASSPAVVAETQYF. The V and J genes are TRBV18 and TRBJ2-5; D uncertain. The CDR3 runs 14 residues. Germline V gives CDR1 KGHSH, CDR2 LQKENI. V lost 6 bases and J lost 4, with 15 bases in between.

This chain links TRBV6-1 with TRBJ1-3; D unclear. The CDR3 length is 12 residues. CDR1 is MNHNS, CDR2 SASEGT, per germline. V was cut by 8 bases and J by 4 bases, with 9 bases left in between. CDR3 sequence: CASGSQGNTIYF. CDR3 DNA sequence: TGTGCCAGCGGGAGTCAGGGAAACACCATATATTTT.

The chain has TRBV9 and TRBJ2-2; D gene uncertain. This CDR3 has 13 residues. Between the trimmed V and J ends, which lost 0 bases and 4 bases, there was a span of 4 bases. Germline V gene data show CDR1 as SGDLS and CDR2 as YYNGEE. CDR3 protein: CASSVVTTGELFF. The CDR3, as DNA: TGTGCCAGCAGCGTAGTTACCACCGGGGAGCTGTTTTTT.

The chain employs TRBV5-1 and TRBJ1-3, with a tentative D call TRBD1 (5 bases). Germline assignment: CDR1 SGHRS and CDR2 YFSETQ. The CDR3 spans 14 residues. V was pared by 4 bases and J by 3 bases, with 11 bases between. CDR3 DNA sequence: TGCGCCAGCAGCCCCGGGACCCTTGGAAACACCATATATTTT. Its translation is CASSPGTLGNTIYF.

CDR3 loop: CAWGREGTEAFF. As DNA, the CDR3 is TGTGCCTGGGGGAGAGAAGGCACTGAAGCTTTCTTT. The genes are TRBV30 and TRBJ1-1; D unresolved. Trimming pared 5 bases from V and 4 bases from J, leaving 11 bases between. This CDR3 region has 12 residues. Germline CDR1 is GTSNPN and CDR2 is SVGIG (reference sequence).

The chain recombines TRBV6-5 with TRBJ1-5, with D unclear. Germline V lookup: CDR1 MNHEY, CDR2 SVGAGI. The CDR3 has 13 residues. Trimming pared 6 bases from V and 2 bases from J, leaving 8 bases between. As DNA, the CDR3 is TGTGCCAGCAGCCAGATGGGCAATCAGCCCCAGCATTTT. Its translation: CASSQMGNQPQHF.

The CDR3 is CASSLGSLNEKLFF. CDR3 sequence (DNA): TGCGCCAGCAGCTTGGGCAGCCTTAATGAAAAACTGTTTTTT. The rearrangement uses TRBV5-1 and TRBJ1-4; D remains unclear. Germline V lookup: CDR1 SGHRS, CDR2 YFSETQ. The CDR3 totals 14 residues. Trimming left V 0 bases short and J 4 bases short, with 7 bases between.

A word on this clone: The sample has other DNA sequences that encode this CDR3 too. The chain combines TRBV5-6 with TRBJ2-7; D is uncertain. The ends were cut back, 2 bases at V and 3 bases at J, with 6 bases in the middle. This CDR3 is 12 amino acids long. From germline, CDR1 is SGHDT and CDR2 YYEEEE. CDR3 loop: CASSLGHYEQYF. The CDR3 bases are TGTGCCAGCAGCTTAGGCCACTACGAGCAGTACTTC. Full variable domain (outside the CDR3, taken from reference TRBV5-6 and TRBJ2-7): DAGVTQSPTHLIKTRGQQVTLRCSPKSGHDTVSWYQQALGQGPQFIFQYYEEEERQRGNFPDRFSGHQFPNYSSELNVNALLLGDSALYLCASSLGHYEQYFGPGTRLTVT.

This sequence joins TRBV7-2 and TRBJ2-2; no clear D gene. The germline CDR1 and CDR2 sequences are SGHTA and FQGNSA. CDR3 length: 16 residues. Trimming removed 2 bases from V and 0 bases from J, with 10 bases in between. This CDR3 reads CASSLYGSSNTGELFF. The CDR3 DNA follows: TGTGCCAGCAGCTTATATGGCTCCTCGAACACCGGGGAGCTGTTTTTT.

This clone has only one observation. The genes are TRBV7-9 and TRBJ1-2, with 9 bases identical to TRBD1. Germline CDR1 reads SEHNR; CDR2 reads FQNEAQ (reference sequence). This CDR3 has 15 residues. Trimming cost V 5 bases and J 5 bases; bases outside gene matches: 9. The CDR3 loop is CASSLTGGGPYGYTF. The CDR3 DNA reads TGTGCCAGCAGCCTGACAGGGGGTGGGCCTTATGGCTACACCTTC. Full variable domain (missing parts from reference TRBV7-9 and TRBJ1-2): DTGVSQNPRHKITKRGQNVTFRCDPISEHNRLYWYRQTLGQGPEFLTYFQNEAQLEKSRLLSDRFSAERPKGSFSTLEIQRTEQGDSAMYLCASSLTGGGPYGYTFGSGTRLTVV.

The chain carries TRBV2 and TRBJ1-2; 9 bases match TRBD1. The CDR3 extends over 13 amino acids. Trimming removed 6 bases from V and 6 bases from J; junction bases left unmatched: 5. Germline CDR1 reads SNHLY; CDR2 reads FYNNEI. The CDR3 DNA is TGTGCCAGCAGGGGACAGGGCATTGATGGCTACACCTTC. This sequence encodes CASRGQGIDGYTF.

As regards this clone: An end of the junction does not agree with germline; a read error may underlie this. This sequence joins TRBV7-7 and TRBJ2-3, with TRBD2 identical over 9 bases. Germline V gene lookup returns CDR1 SSHAT and CDR2 FNYEAQ (reference sequence). CDR3 size: 14 residues. CDR3 residues: CASSPASGANTQYF. Written as DNA, the CDR3 is TGTGCTAGCAGCCCGGCTAGCGGGGCGAATACGCAGTATTTT.

This rearrangement joins TRBV10-3 to TRBJ1-1; perhaps TRBD1 as D (5 bases). Germline loops: CDR1 ENHRY, CDR2 SYGVKD. The CDR3 runs to 14 residues. The V end lost 3 bases, the J end lost 4 bases, and 12 bases lay between the germline ends. The CDR3 coding sequence is TGTGCCATCAGTGAAGACCGGGACGCCACTGAAGCTTTCTTT. Translating it yields CAISEDRDATEAFF.

This clone appeared a single time. The same CDR3 is also encoded by other DNA sequences in this sample. The chain carries TRBV11-2 and TRBJ2-2, with TRBD1 identical over 8 bases. CDR1 is SGHAT, CDR2 FQNNGV, per germline. The CDR3 spans 15 residues. J gave up 5 bases and V 2 bases, and 4 bases lay outside the gene matches. The CDR3 spells CASSLQGAGTGELFF. The CDR3 DNA reads as TGTGCCAGCAGCTTACAGGGGGCAGGGACCGGGGAGCTGTTTTTT.

This chain joins TRBV6-1 and TRBJ2-7; D possibly corresponds to TRBD2 (5 bases). Trimming took off 8 bases at V and 2 bases at J, with 16 bases between the two ends. Germline CDR1 and CDR2: MNHNS and SASEGT. The CDR3 is 14 residues long. CDR3 DNA: TGTGCCAGCCAGAAACTGGACTCAACCTACGAGCAGTACTTC. It specifies CASQKLDSTYEQYF.

The chain links TRBV21-1 to TRBJ2-5; no check of the table's D call, TRBD1, against the DNA was made. TRBV21-1 is listed as a pseudogene. This CDR3 comprises 16 residues. The CDR3 sequence is CASSPRAGASQETQYF. The CDR3 DNA follows: TGTGCCAGCAGCCCGAGGGCAGGGGCTTCCCAAGAGACCCAGTACTTC.